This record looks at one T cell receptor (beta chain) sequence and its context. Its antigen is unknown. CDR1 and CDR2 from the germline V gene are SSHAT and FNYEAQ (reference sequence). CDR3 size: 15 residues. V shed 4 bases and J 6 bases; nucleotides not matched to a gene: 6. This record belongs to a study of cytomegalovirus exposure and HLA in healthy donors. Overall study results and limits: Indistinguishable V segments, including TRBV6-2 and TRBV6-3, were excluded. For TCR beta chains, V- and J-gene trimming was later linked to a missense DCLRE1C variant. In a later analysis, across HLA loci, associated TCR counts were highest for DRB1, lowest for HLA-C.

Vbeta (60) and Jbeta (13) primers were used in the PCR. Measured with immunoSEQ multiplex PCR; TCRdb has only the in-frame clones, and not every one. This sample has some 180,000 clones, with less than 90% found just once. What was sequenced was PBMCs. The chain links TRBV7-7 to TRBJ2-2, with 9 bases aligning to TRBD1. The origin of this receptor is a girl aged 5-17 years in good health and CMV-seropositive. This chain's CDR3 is CASSSGTGYPGELFF. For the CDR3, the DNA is TGTGCCAGCAGCTCCGGGACAGGGTACCCCGGGGAGCTGTTTTTT.